This TCR beta chain was sequenced in a study of T cells in Graves' hyperthyroidism and ophthalmopathy. Study summary: Peripheral blood was collected at initial diagnosis, before any treatment. Study observations and caveats: Expanded thyroid clonotypes (above 0.001) were mostly also found in blood.

Germline lookup yields CDR1 SGHVS and CDR2 FQNEAQ. Trimming removed 5 bases at V and 7 bases at J, with 15 bases between. The CDR3 is 13 amino acids. Amplified regions were TCR beta CDR3 sequences from RNA transcripts. When the TCR CDR3 underwent first-round RT-PCR, the HTBI primer set was used. TCRdb ran MiXCR on the multiplex PCR reads and lists one entry per CDR3 protein. The table lists about 590,000 distinct CDR3 sequences, around a sixth of them singletons, with under 8% in the top ten. The table lists this clonotype with many counts. Its specificity is unknown. Patients between 18 and 65 years old had hyperthyroidism, newly diagnosed and lasting under 2 months. It was 10 ml of fresh peripheral blood that supplied the PBMCs.

The chain links TRBV7-8 to TRBJ2-7; D is uncertain. The sequence was obtained from a young woman with Graves' hyperthyroidism. The sample comprised blood. CDR3 residues: CASSPRVYLEQYF. CDR3 coding DNA: TGTGCCAGCAGCCCCCGTGTGTATCTGGAGCAGTACTTC.